This T cell receptor (beta chain) appears in the sequencing data of a study of T cells in Graves' hyperthyroidism and ophthalmopathy. The CDR3 length is 17 residues. Per germline, CDR1 KGHSH and CDR2 LQKENI. The J segment lost 0 bases and the V segment lost 5 bases, leaving 11 bases of the junction unmatched. This clonotype was seen at least ten times. Regions amplified from RNA transcripts were the TCR beta CDR3 regions. A set of HTBI primers served as the primers for a first-round RT-PCR of the TCR CDR3. TCRdb ran MiXCR on the multiplex PCR reads and lists one entry per CDR3 protein. The sample has more than 300,000 distinct CDR3 sequences; roughly 15% are singletons.

The clonotype was recovered from a woman in her 30s with Graves' ophthalmopathy. The sequenced sample was blood. The chain is built from TRBV18 and TRBJ2-3; 7 nucleotides match TRBD1. CDR3: CASSDDRVRPSTDTQYF. As DNA, the CDR3 is TGTGCCAGCTCAGATGACAGGGTCCGACCCAGCACAGATACGCAGTATTTT.